A single sample is the source of the 15 T cell receptor beta chains below, sequenced in a study of shared clonotypes between healthy human individuals. Generated by immunoSEQ multiplex PCR, the TCRdb table keeps only in-frame clones and is missing some. The table has about 2.4 million clones, more than 85% seen once; the top ten hold 0.36%. The sequenced sample was naive CD4+ T cells from PBMCs. Described subset: CD45RA+ positively selected. These receptor sequences come from a young man in good health. Some clones in this sample may be carry-over from other donors' samples.

Points on this clone: The same CDR3 arises from other DNA sequences in this sample as well. This chain uses TRBV4-3 with TRBJ1-3; no clear D gene. The CDR3 length is 13 residues. V was cut by 0 bases and J by 4 bases, with 4 bases left in between. The V gene's germline CDR1 is LGHNA and CDR2 YSLEER. CDR3 DNA: TGCGCCAGCAGCCAAGAACGAGGAAACACCATATATTTT. This translates into CASSQERGNTIYF.

The gene calls are TRBV29-1 and TRBJ2-7; possible D gene TRBD1, 5 bases. The germline CDR1 and CDR2 sequences are SQVTM and ANQGSEA. The CDR3 covers 13 residues. V lost 5 bases and J lost 2, with 13 bases in between. This CDR3 reads CSVLGVMAYEQYF. The DNA for the CDR3 is TGCAGCGTTTTAGGGGTTATGGCCTACGAGCAGTACTTC.

V usage is TRBV4-1 and J usage is TRBJ1-3, with no clear D. This CDR3 has 16 amino acids. From germline, CDR1 is MGHRA and CDR2 YSYEKL. Trimming shortened V by 4 bases and J by 4 bases, and 17 bases separated the two germline ends. CDR3 bases: TGCGCCAGCAGCCTTCGAGATATCTACGCGGGAAACACCATATATTTT. This sequence encodes CASSLRDIYAGNTIYF.

The CDR3 loop reads CASSLSSGEAYEQYF. The CDR3 DNA reads TGTGCCAGCAGTTTAAGTTCCGGGGAGGCCTACGAGCAGTACTTC. The chain uses TRBV28 and TRBJ2-7, with D perhaps TRBD2 (6 bases). Germline V gene lookup returns CDR1 MDHEN and CDR2 SYDVKM. CDR3 length equals 15 residues. Trimming removed 2 bases at V and 2 bases at J, with 13 bases between.

The gene calls are TRBV7-3 and TRBJ2-2; 8 bases line up with TRBD1. With V trimmed by 4 bases and J by 4 bases, 11 bases remained unmatched. The CDR3 loop spans 17 amino acids. The germline V gene has CDR1 SGHTA and CDR2 FQGTGA. The CDR3 is CASSSTGTGFFTGELFF. Written as DNA, the CDR3 is TGTGCCAGCAGCTCCACCGGGACAGGTTTTTTCACCGGGGAGCTGTTTTTT.

The rearrangement joins TRBV25-1 to TRBJ1-2; D is unresolved. The CDR3 contains 14 residues. From germline, CDR1 is MGHDK and CDR2 SYGVNS. V was cut by 2 bases and J by 7 bases, with 14 bases left in between. The CDR3 DNA is TGTGCCAGCAGTGAACAGAGGGTTGTCGGTGGCTACACCTTC. As protein: CASSEQRVVGGYTF.

V gene TRBV7-3 combines with J gene TRBJ2-3; 7 bases line up with TRBD1. The CDR3 covers 14 residues. Germline loops: CDR1 SGHTA, CDR2 FQGTGA. V lost 5 bases and J lost 4; bases outside the gene matches: 6. The CDR3 sequence is CASSPRGSSDTQYF. The CDR3 coding sequence is TGTGCCAGCAGCCCCAGGGGGAGTTCAGATACGCAGTATTTT.

This clone was detected once. This chain joins TRBV27 and TRBJ2-1; perhaps TRBD2 as D (5 bases). There are 15 residues in the CDR3. Germline values: CDR1 MNHEY, CDR2 SMNVEV (reference sequence). Trimming cost V 0 bases and J 3 bases, with 9 bases left between them. The CDR3 spells CASSLSRGIYNEQFF. For the CDR3, the DNA is TGTGCCAGCAGTTTATCACGGGGAATCTACAATGAGCAGTTCTTC.

The J gene is TRBJ2-7, the V gene TRBV7-9; perhaps TRBD1 as D (5 bases). The CDR3 spans 14 residues. CDR1 SEHNR and CDR2 FQNEAQ come from the germline V gene (reference sequence). Trimming cost V 7 bases and J 3 bases, with 16 bases left between them. The CDR3 region is CASTQWGGLYEQYF. The CDR3 coding sequence is TGTGCCAGCACCCAATGGGGCGGCCTCTACGAGCAGTACTTC.

This chain joins TRBV11-2 and TRBJ1-2; D is perhaps TRBD1 (6 bases). The CDR3 loop spans 14 amino acids. Germline-derived CDR1 and CDR2 are SGHAT and FQNNGV. V was trimmed by 7 bases and J by 7 bases, leaving 19 bases between them. CDR3 in amino acids: CASTLNQGNGGYTF. CDR3 nucleotides: TGTGCCAGCACTCTTAACCAGGGGAACGGTGGCTACACCTTC.

The CDR3 DNA follows: TGTGCCAGCAGCTCGAGGCTGGCCTACGAGCAGTACTTC. This codes for CASSSRLAYEQYF. The chain is built from TRBV7-8 and TRBJ2-7; the D is unclear. The V end lost 4 bases, the J end lost 2 bases, and 9 bases lay between the germline ends. The CDR3 contains 13 residues. Looked up from germline, CDR1 is SGHVS and CDR2 is FQNEAQ. Variable domain in full (rest from reference TRBV7-8 and TRBJ2-7): GAGVSQSPRYKVAKRGQDVALRCDPISGHVSLFWYQQALGQGPEFLTYFQNEAQLDKSGLPSDRFFAERPEGSVSTLKIQRTQQEDSAVYLCASSSRLAYEQYFGPGTRLTVT.

This clone was observed a single time. The chain uses TRBV5-1 and TRBJ2-5; 13 nucleotides line up with TRBD2. The germline CDR1 and CDR2 sequences are SGHRS and YFSETQ. CDR3 length: 16 residues. The ends lost 4 bases at V and 3 bases at J; junction bases unmatched: 6. The DNA of the CDR3 is TGCGCCAGCAGCCAGCCAGGACTAGCGGGAGAAGAGACCCAGTACTTC. Its translation: CASSQPGLAGEETQYF.

This chain uses TRBV18 with TRBJ1-3, with D possibly matching TRBD1 (5 bases). The CDR3 runs to 16 residues. V was cut by 3 bases and J by 0 bases, with 12 bases left in between. Germline CDR1 is KGHSH and CDR2 is LQKENI. The CDR3 sequence: CASSPSEGSSGNTIYF. CDR3 DNA sequence: TGTGCCAGCTCACCCAGTGAGGGGAGCTCTGGAAACACCATATATTTT.

V and J are TRBV6-1 and TRBJ2-7; D is unresolved. The CDR3 totals 13 residues. V lost 7 bases to trimming and J lost 5 bases, with 15 bases between them. The germline gives CDR1 MNHNS, CDR2 SASEGT. CDR3 sequence reads: CASKGWAADEQYF. The CDR3 DNA follows: TGTGCCAGCAAAGGTTGGGCCGCCGACGAGCAGTACTTC.

The gene calls are TRBV5-4 and TRBJ2-7; 8 bases line up with TRBD2. Germline-derived CDR1 and CDR2 are SGHNT and YYREEE (reference sequence). The CDR3 covers 14 residues. The V and J ends lost 5 bases and 3 bases, in that order; junction bases with no gene match: 7. DNA of the CDR3: TGTGCCAGCAGGGCGGGGGGCCCCCTCTACGAGCAGTACTTC. Residues: CASRAGGPLYEQYF.